The 5 T cell receptor beta chains below were found in one sample sequenced in a study of vaccination effects on CD4 cells after COVID-19. Profiled with immunoSEQ multiplex PCR; TCRdb holds only in-frame clones, not every one. The sample holds some 30,000 clones, just under 75% seen once. Antigens of these TCRs are unknown. Before sequencing took place, the ViraFEST assay used viral peptide pools to expand antigen-specific CD4+ T cells. Cultured cells yielded isolated CD4+ T cells after around 10 days. Either the BNT162b2 or mRNA-1273 vaccine was given to participants in two doses. Sequenced here: CD4+ T cells from PBMCs cultured with HCoV-229E spike peptides, sampled after COVID-19 vaccination. All receptors derive from a human donor who received a COVID-19 vaccine.

The rearrangement joins TRBV5-6 to TRBJ1-1; D gene uncertain. This CDR3 region has 13 residues. Germline CDR1 and CDR2: SGHDT and YYEEEE. The germline V and J ends were trimmed by 8 bases and 1 base, with 12 bases remaining between them. The CDR3: CASRKAGNTEAFF. The CDR3 DNA sequence: TGTGCCAGTCGGAAAGCTGGGAACACTGAAGCTTTCTTT.

The gene calls are TRBV4-1 and TRBJ2-1; perhaps TRBD2 as D (6 bases). Germline V gene lookup returns CDR1 MGHRA and CDR2 YSYEKL. V lost 4 bases, J lost 3 bases, and 16 bases lay in between. This CDR3 has 16 residues. The CDR3 reads CASSLKLGDFYNEQFF. CDR3 nucleotide sequence: TGCGCCAGCAGCCTAAAATTGGGGGACTTCTACAATGAGCAGTTCTTC.

This clone appeared a single time. The rearrangement joins TRBV5-1 to TRBJ2-2; 9 nucleotides match TRBD2. The ends lost 0 bases at V and 7 bases at J; junction bases unmatched: 10. Germline CDR1 SGHRS, CDR2 YFSETQ. The CDR3 extends over 17 amino acids. In nucleotides, the CDR3 is TGCGCCAGCAGCTTGGTCGCGGGGGGGCTCTCGCTCGGGGAGCTGTTTTTT. This codes for CASSLVAGGLSLGELFF.

The chain carries TRBV3-1 (or the pseudogene TRBV3-2) and TRBJ1-5; D is unclear. The CDR3 spans 14 residues. Trimming pared 5 bases from V and 4 bases from J, leaving 12 bases between. CDR1 LGHDT and CDR2 YNNKEL come from the germline V gene (reference sequence). The CDR3 sequence is CASSTAPENQPQHF. For the CDR3, the DNA is TGTGCCAGCAGCACGGCTCCGGAGAATCAGCCCCAGCATTTT.

The chain recombines TRBV18 with TRBJ2-3, with D perhaps assigned TRBD1 or TRBD2 (5 bases each). The length of the CDR3 is 13 residues. V shed 3 bases and J shed 5 bases, with 9 bases lying between them. CDR1 and CDR2 (germline): KGHSH, LQKENI. For the CDR3, the DNA is TGTGCCAGCTCACCCCGGGACCTAGATACGCAGTATTTT. Its translation is CASSPRDLDTQYF.